This T cell receptor beta chain was documented in a study of T-cell memory formation after mild COVID-19. Study-level background: TCR clusters were mostly confined to one donor each. The study, taken as a whole, reports: The second-wave clones peaking on day 37 were not confirmed as SARS-CoV-2-specific. Some clones that responded turned up in pre-infection memory, which suggests that cross-reactive memory joined in. Clones that shrank (day 15 to 85) were balanced CD4/CD8, whereas later expanders leaned CD4+.

Germline values: CDR1 LGHDT, CDR2 YNNKEL (reference sequence). The ends were cut back, 5 bases at V and 11 bases at J, with 17 bases in the middle. The CDR3 consists of 13 residues. A remark on this clonotype: Antigen: not known.

TCRdb reprocessed the 5' RACE reads with MiXCR, giving one entry per CDR3 protein. The repertoire has roughly 250,000 distinct CDR3 sequences, around 15% of them found once; the top ten carry around a fifth. This chain connects TRBV3-1 to TRBJ2-3, with D hard to call. This clonotype was obtained from a man between 18 and 35 years old who had mild COVID-19 (a few samples of this study predate the infection). Cell type and time point are not known. The specimen sequenced was PBMCs or a T cell subset sorted from them (not recorded which). This chain's CDR3 is CASSKPLGRGQYF. The CDR3 nucleotides read TGTGCCAGCAGCAAACCCCTTGGGCGTGGGCAGTATTTT.